The next 8 T cell receptor beta chains were all read from a single sample in a study of blood T cell repertoires in COVID-19. Measured with immunoSEQ multiplex PCR; TCRdb has only the in-frame clones, and not every one. The sample has approximately 150,000 clones, more than 90% seen once; the top ten hold roughly a sixth. Sequenced input: peripheral blood. Receptors originate from a man aged 55 to 69 with active or convalescent COVID-19.

This clone has a single count. This chain uses TRBV5-1 with TRBJ1-3, with a tentative D call TRBD1 (6 bases). The V and J ends lost 2 bases and 0 bases respectively, with 18 bases between them. The CDR3 runs 18 residues. Per the germline V gene, CDR1 is SGHRS and CDR2 is YFSETQ. Here the CDR3 DNA reads TGCGCCAGCAGCTTCTACCCTTACAGGGAAAACTCTGGAAACACCATATATTTT. Translated: CASSFYPYRENSGNTIYF.

The chain links TRBV5-1 to TRBJ1-5, with 9 positions matching TRBD1. The CDR3 length is 15 residues. The germline V gene has CDR1 SGHRS and CDR2 YFSETQ. With 4 bases clipped from V and 4 bases from J, the junction kept 6 bases outside the gene matches. The CDR3 here is CASSAGQGTNQPQHF. CDR3 sequence (DNA): TGCGCCAGCAGCGCGGGACAGGGAACGAATCAGCCCCAGCATTTT.

The J gene is TRBJ1-1, the V gene TRBV27; TRBD1 matches at 9 bases. Germline CDR1 is MNHEY and CDR2 is SMNVEV (reference sequence). This CDR3 has 17 residues. The junction had 7 bases not matched to a gene; V was cut back by 2 bases and J by 0 bases. CDR3 DNA: TGTGCCAGCAGTTTAAGGACAGGGGTTACTATGAACACTGAAGCTTTCTTT. It codes for CASSLRTGVTMNTEAFF.

The rearrangement uses TRBV2 and TRBJ1-3; D gene uncertain. V lost 5 bases and J 4 bases, leaving 6 bases between the germline ends. This CDR3 comprises 12 residues. Germline-derived CDR1 and CDR2 are SNHLY and FYNNEI. The CDR3 region is CASSFQGNTIYF. Here the CDR3 DNA reads TGTGCCAGCAGTTTCCAGGGAAACACCATATATTTT.

This chain links TRBV6-5 with TRBJ1-1; 7 bases line up with TRBD1. V lost 8 bases and J lost 0; bases outside the gene matches: 6. In germline, CDR1 is MNHEY, CDR2 SVGAGI. The CDR3 runs 14 residues. The CDR3 coding sequence is TGTGCCAGCTTCGACAGGGCTCTGAACACTGAAGCTTTCTTT. Residues: CASFDRALNTEAFF.

This chain joins TRBV9 and TRBJ1-5; D is perhaps TRBD1 (5 bases). Trimming shortened V by 2 bases and J by 5 bases, and 11 bases separated the two germline ends. The CDR3 loop spans 14 amino acids. Germline V gene lookup returns CDR1 SGDLS and CDR2 YYNGEE. CDR3 sequence reads: CASSVDNQYQPQHF. The CDR3 coding sequence is TGTGCCAGCAGCGTGGACAACCAATATCAGCCCCAGCATTTT.

This rearrangement joins TRBV18 to TRBJ1-3; TRBD1 might be the D (6 bases). Per germline, CDR1 KGHSH and CDR2 LQKENI. V dropped 5 bases and J dropped 0 bases, with 8 bases sitting between them. The length of the CDR3 is 14 residues. CDR3 in amino acids: CASSADSSGNTIYF. CDR3 sequence (DNA): TGTGCCAGCTCAGCGGACAGCTCTGGAAACACCATATATTTT. The full variable domain, with the rest looked up from reference TRBV18 and TRBJ1-3, is NAGVMQNPRHLVRRRGQEARLRCSPMKGHSHVYWYRQLPEEGLKFMVYLQKENIIDESGMPKERFSAEFPKEGPSILRIQQVVRGDSAAYFCASSADSSGNTIYFGEGSWLTVV.

This chain links TRBV6-6 with TRBJ1-1; 12 bases fit TRBD1. Unmatched junction bases numbered 9, after V lost 5 bases and J lost 2 bases. Germline V CDR1 and CDR2: MNHNY, SVGAGI (reference sequence). The CDR3 is 17 amino acids. The CDR3 region has the DNA TGTGCCAGCAGTCGGACCGGGACAGGGGGCTATAACACTGAAGCTTTCTTT. As protein: CASSRTGTGGYNTEAFF.